A selection of T cell receptor beta chains follows, all from one sample in a study of cytotoxic CD8 clonotypes in ibrutinib-treated CLL. The assay was immunoSEQ multiplex PCR, and TCRdb's table has in-frame clones only and misses some. In the table there are about 58,000 clones, 65% to 75% of which are singletons. The specimen comprised PBMCs, sampled after 12 months of ibrutinib treatment. The receptors shown here come from a human donor with chronic lymphocytic leukemia. The CDR3 runs from the conserved cysteine through the conserved F or W. A D gene is named only where the DNA matches it firmly. Expanded clones are given a class, and other clones once, few, many or no size at all.

j_gene | abundance | d_gene | v_gene | CDR3nt | CDR3aa
TRBJ2-1 | . | TRBD2 | TRBV4-1 | TGCGCCAGCAGCCTGATATTAGCGGGAGTTCGCTACAATGAGCAGTTCTTC | CASSLILAGVRYNEQFF
TRBJ1-5 | . | . | TRBV16 | TGTGCCAGCACCGCGGGGGGCTCTTTGGGCAATCAGCCCCAGCATTTT | CASTAGGSLGNQPQHF
TRBJ1-1 | . | TRBD1 | TRBV29-1 | TGCAGCGTGGGGCGGGACAGGAACACTGAAGCTTTCTTT | CSVGRDRNTEAFF
TRBJ2-7 | . | TRBD1 | TRBV6-1 | TGTGCCAGCAGTGGCCGACAGGGGCTGTACGAGCAGTACTTC | CASSGRQGLYEQYF
TRBJ1-5 | few | . | TRBV5-1 | TGCGCCAGCAGCCTAACAAACAGTGCAAATCAGCCCCAGCATTTT | CASSLTNSANQPQHF
TRBJ2-2 | . | . | TRBV25-1 | TGTGCCAGCACCCCCCTTTCCGGGGCCTACACCGGGGAGCTGTTTTTT | CASTPLSGAYTGELFF
TRBJ2-7 | . | . | TRBV5-1 | TGCGCCAGCAGCTTCGTGGGGGTGGATGGTGGCTACGAGCAGTACTTC | CASSFVGVDGGYEQYF
TRBJ1-4 | . | . | TRBV7-2 | TGTGCCAGCAGCACCATGGGGGCTTATAATGAAAAACTGTTTTTT | CASSTMGAYNEKLFF
TRBJ2-1 | . | . | TRBV19 | TGTGCCAGCGCCACCCTAGGTCCCTACAATGAGCAGTTCTTC | CASATLGPYNEQFF
TRBJ1-1 | . | . | TRBV6-6 | TGTGCCAGCAGTATACAGTCGGGAACTGAAGCTTTTTTT | CASSIQSGTEAFF
TRBJ2-7 | . | . | TRBV6-5 | TGTGCCAGCAGTTACGGGGGATCCTACGAGCAGTACTTC | CASSYGGSYEQYF
TRBJ1-5 | . | TRBD1 | TRBV2 | TGTGCCAGCAGCAGACAGGGAAATCAGCCCCAGCATTTT | CASSRQGNQPQHF
TRBJ2-3 | . | TRBD1 | TRBV7-3 | TGTGCCAGCAGCGCCAGGGGGCCCAGCACAGATACGCAGTATTTT | CASSARGPSTDTQYF
TRBJ2-7 | . | . | TRBV5-1 | TGCGCCAGCAGCTCGGAGGGCAGGGCCTACGAGCAGTACTTC | CASSSEGRAYEQYF
TRBJ2-1 | few | TRBD1 | TRBV5-4 | TGTGCCAGCAGCACCGGGACAGGGGGCGGTGAGCAGTTCTTC | CASSTGTGGGEQFF